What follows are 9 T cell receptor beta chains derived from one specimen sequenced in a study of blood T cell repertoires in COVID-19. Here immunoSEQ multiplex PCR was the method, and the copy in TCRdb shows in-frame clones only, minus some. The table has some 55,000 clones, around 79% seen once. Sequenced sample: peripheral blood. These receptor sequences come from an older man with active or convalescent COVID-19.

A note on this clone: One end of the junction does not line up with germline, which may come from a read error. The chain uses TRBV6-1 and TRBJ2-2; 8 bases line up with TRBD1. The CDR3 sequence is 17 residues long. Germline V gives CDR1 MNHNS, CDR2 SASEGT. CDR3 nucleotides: TGTGCCAGCAGAGAAGGCCCAGGGGGCTCGAACACCGGGGAGCTGTTTTTT. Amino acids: CASREGPGGSNTGELFF.

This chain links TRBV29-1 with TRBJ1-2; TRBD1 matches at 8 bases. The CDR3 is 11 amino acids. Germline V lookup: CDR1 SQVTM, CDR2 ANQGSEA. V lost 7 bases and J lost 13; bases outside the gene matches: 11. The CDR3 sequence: CSARYRGSVTF. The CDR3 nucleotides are TGCAGCGCCCGTTACAGGGGGTCGGTCACCTTC.

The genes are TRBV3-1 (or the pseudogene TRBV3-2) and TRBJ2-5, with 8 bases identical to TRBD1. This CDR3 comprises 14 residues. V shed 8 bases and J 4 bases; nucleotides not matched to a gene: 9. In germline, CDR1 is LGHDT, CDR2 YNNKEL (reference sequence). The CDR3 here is CASGHRGRRETQYF. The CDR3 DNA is TGTGCCAGCGGTCACAGGGGGAGGAGAGAGACCCAGTACTTC.

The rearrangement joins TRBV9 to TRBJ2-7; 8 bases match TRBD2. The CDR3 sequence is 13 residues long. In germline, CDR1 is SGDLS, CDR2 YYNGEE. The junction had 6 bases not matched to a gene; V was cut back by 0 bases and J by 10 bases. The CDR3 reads CASSVDGREDQYF. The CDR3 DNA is TGTGCCAGCAGCGTAGATGGGCGGGAGGACCAGTACTTC.

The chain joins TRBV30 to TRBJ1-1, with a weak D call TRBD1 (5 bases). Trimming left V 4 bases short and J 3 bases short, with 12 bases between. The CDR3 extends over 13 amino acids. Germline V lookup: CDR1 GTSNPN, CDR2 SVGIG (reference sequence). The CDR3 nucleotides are TGTGCCTGGATAGCAGGGACTCACACTGAAGCTTTCTTT. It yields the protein CAWIAGTHTEAFF.

CDR3 DNA: TGCAGCGTTGGCCGGACTATTGCAGAGACCCAGTACTTC. Its protein product is CSVGRTIAETQYF. V gene TRBV29-1 combines with J gene TRBJ2-5, with D maybe TRBD2 (6 bases). This CDR3 region has 13 residues. The germline gives CDR1 SQVTM, CDR2 ANQGSEA. V shed 4 bases and J shed 4 bases, with 13 bases lying between them.

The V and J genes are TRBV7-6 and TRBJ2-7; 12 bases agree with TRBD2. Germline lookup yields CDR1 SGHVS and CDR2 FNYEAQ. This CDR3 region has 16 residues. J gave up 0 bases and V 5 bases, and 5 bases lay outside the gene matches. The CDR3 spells CASSPRTSGTSYEQYF. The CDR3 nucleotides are TGTGCCAGCAGCCCTAGGACTAGCGGGACCTCCTACGAGCAGTACTTC.

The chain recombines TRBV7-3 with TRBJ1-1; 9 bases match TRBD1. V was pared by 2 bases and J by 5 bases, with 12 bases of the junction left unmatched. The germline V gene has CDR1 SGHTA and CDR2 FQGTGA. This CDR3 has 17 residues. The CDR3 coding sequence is TGTGCCAGCAGCTTATCCCCCCACAGGGGGCAGGGGACTGAAGCTTTCTTT. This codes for CASSLSPHRGQGTEAFF.

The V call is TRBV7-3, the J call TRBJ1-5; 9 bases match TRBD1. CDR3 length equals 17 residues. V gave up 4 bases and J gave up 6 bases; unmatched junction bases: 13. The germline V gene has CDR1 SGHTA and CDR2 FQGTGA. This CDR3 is CASSSEDRGITSQPQHF. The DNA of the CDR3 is TGTGCCAGCAGCTCAGAGGACAGGGGTATTACTAGTCAGCCCCAGCATTTT.